Reported below is one TCR beta chain. The CDR3 ends on some other residue instead of the conserved phenylalanine or tryptophan, so this is likely a read error. Germline V lookup: CDR1 LNHDA, CDR2 SQIVND (reference sequence). The CDR3 runs to 17 residues. V lost 7 bases and J lost 5; bases outside the gene matches: 15. These data come from a study of blood T cell repertoires in COVID-19. The wider study: The United States, Italy and Spain were the sources of the acute and convalescent COVID-19 samples.

Source study methods: Nucleated cell number was recorded as an estimate derived from reference gene primer amplification. Assay: immunoSEQ multiplex PCR; the TCRdb copy retains only in-frame clones and omits some. From that table come the V and J calls and clone size; the DNA was used to work out D and trimming. The top ten hold around 3% of the sample, which has around 53,000 clones, approximately 91% seen once. The origin of this receptor is a human donor in a cohort sampled during active COVID-19. This chain joins TRBV19 and TRBJ2-3, with 10 bases matching TRBD2. The specimen was peripheral blood. CDR3 amino acids: CASITTVLAGDGDTQYL. The CDR3 region has the DNA TGTGCCAGTATAACGACTGTTCTAGCGGGAGATGGAGATACGCAGTATCTT.